The clone carrying this TCR beta chain occurred once. The antigen remains unidentified. These data originate in a study of T cell responses to AZD1222 COVID-19 vaccine. Study as a whole: Second-dose intervals of approximately 4 or approximately 12 weeks were pooled.

The CDR3 totals 12 residues. TCRdb's copy holds only in-frame clones and misses some; the assay was immunoSEQ multiplex PCR. The sample contains 110,000 to 150,000 clones, 80% to 90% of which appear only once. Notes on the study in general: Unmutated variant regions reportedly attract nearly half of all spike-specific TCRs.

The source was peripheral blood, collected on day 0 of AZD1222 vaccination. The J gene is TRBJ1-2, the V gene TRBV21-1. TRBV21-1 is termed a pseudogene. The source is an adult in good health. DNA for the CDR3: TGTGCCAGCAGCAAACGTCGGGACGGCTACACCTTC. Residues: CASSKRRDGYTF.